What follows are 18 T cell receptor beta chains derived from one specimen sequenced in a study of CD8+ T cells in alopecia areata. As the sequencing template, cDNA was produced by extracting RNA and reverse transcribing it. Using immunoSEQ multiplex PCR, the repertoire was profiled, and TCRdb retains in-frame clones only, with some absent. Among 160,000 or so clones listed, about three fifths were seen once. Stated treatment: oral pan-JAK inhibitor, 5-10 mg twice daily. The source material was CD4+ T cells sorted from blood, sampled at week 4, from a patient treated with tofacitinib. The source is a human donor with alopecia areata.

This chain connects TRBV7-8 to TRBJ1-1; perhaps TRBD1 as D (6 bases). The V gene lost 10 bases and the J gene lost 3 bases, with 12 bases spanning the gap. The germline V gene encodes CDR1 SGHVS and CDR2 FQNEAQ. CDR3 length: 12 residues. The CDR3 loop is CATRAGDTEAFF. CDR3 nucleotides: TGTGCCACTAGGGCAGGGGACACTGAAGCTTTCTTT.

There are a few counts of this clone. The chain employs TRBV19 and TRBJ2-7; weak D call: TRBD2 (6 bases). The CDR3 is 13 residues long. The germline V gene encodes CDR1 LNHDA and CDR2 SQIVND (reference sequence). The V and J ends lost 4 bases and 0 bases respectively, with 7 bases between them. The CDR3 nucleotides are TGTGCCAGTAGTAGCGGGGCCTCCTACGAGCAGTACTTC. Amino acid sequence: CASSSGASYEQYF.

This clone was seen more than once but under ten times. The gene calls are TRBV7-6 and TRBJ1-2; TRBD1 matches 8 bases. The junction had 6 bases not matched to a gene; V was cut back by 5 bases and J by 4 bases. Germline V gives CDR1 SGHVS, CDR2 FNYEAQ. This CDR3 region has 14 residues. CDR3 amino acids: CASSPDRGVYGYTF. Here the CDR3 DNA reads TGTGCCAGCAGCCCCGACAGGGGCGTCTATGGCTACACCTTC.

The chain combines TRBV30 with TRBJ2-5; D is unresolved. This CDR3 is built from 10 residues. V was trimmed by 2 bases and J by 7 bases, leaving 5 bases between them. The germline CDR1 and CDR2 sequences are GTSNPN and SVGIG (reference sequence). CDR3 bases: TGTGCCTGGAGTCATGGGACCCAGTACTTC. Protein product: CAWSHGTQYF.

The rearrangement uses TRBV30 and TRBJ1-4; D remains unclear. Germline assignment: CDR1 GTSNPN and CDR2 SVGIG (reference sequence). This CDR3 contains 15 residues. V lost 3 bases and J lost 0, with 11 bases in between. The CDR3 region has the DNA TGTGCCTGGAGCATCAGGCTCCCAACTAATGAAAAACTGTTTTTT. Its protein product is CAWSIRLPTNEKLFF.

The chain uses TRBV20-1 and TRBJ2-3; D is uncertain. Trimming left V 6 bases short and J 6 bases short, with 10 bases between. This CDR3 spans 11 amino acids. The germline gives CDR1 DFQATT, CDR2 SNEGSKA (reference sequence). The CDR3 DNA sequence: TGCAGTGCCGAAAAGAGGGATACGCAGTATTTT. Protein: CSAEKRDTQYF.

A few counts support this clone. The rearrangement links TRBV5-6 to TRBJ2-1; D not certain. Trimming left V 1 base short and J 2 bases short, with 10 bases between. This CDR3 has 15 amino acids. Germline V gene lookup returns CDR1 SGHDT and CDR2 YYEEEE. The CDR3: CASSLSVRTYNEQFF. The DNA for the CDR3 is TGTGCCAGCAGCTTGTCTGTTAGGACCTACAATGAGCAGTTCTTC.

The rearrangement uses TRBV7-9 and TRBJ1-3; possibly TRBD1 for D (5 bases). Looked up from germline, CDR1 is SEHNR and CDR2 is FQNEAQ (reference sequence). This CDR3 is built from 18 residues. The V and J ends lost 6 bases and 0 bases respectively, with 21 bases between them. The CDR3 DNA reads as TGTGCCAGCAGGATAAAAGAGGGGAAGGAGGACTCTGGAAACACCATATATTTT. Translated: CASRIKEGKEDSGNTIYF.

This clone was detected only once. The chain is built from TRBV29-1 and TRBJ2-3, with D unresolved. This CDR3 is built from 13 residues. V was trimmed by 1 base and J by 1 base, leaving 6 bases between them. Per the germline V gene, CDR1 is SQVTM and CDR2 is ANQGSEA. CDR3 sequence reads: CSVEVTRTDTQYF. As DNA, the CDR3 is TGCAGCGTTGAAGTCACGCGCACAGATACGCAGTATTTT.

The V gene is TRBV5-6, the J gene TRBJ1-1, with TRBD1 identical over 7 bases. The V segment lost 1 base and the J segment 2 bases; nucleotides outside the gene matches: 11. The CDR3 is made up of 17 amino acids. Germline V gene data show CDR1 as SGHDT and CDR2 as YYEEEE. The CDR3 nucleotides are TGTGCCAGCAGCTTGAAAGTAACAGGGGAGGTTAACACTGAAGCTTTCTTT. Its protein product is CASSLKVTGEVNTEAFF.

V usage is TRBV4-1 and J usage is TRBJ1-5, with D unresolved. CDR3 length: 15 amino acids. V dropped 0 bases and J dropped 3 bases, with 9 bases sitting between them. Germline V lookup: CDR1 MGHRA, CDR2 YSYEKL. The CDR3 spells CASSQDAAVNQPQHF. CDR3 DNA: TGCGCCAGCAGCCAAGATGCGGCAGTCAATCAGCCCCAGCATTTT.

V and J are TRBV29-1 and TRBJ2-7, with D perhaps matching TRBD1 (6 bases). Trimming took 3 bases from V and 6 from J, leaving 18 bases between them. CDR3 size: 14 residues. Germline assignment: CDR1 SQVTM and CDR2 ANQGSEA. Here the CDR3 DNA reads TGCAGCGTTGATGGCGGCAGGGGAATCAGCGAGCAGTACTTC. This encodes CSVDGGRGISEQYF.

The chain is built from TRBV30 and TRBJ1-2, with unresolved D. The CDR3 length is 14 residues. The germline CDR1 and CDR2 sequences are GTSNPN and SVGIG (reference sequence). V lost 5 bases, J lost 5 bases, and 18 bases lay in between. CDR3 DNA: TGTGCCTGGGGTCGGAGTGACGGGATTTATGGCTACACCTTC. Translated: CAWGRSDGIYGYTF.

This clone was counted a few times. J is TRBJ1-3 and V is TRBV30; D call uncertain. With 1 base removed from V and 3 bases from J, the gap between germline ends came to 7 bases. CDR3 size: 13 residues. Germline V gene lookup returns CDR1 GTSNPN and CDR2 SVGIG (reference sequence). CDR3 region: CAWSADLGNTIYF. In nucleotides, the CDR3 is TGTGCCTGGAGTGCCGACCTTGGAAACACCATATATTTT. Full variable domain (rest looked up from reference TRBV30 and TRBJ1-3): SQTIHQWPATLVQPVGSPLSLECTVEGTSNPNLYWYRQAAGRGLQLLFYSVGIGQISSEVPQNLSASRPQDRQFILSSKKLLLSDSGFYLCAWSADLGNTIYFGEGSWLTVV.

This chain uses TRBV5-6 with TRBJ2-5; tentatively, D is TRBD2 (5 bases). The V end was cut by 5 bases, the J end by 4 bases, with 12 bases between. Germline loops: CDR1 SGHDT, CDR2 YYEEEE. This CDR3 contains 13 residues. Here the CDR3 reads CASSTIGGETQYF. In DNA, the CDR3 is TGTGCCAGCAGTACGATCGGAGGAGAGACCCAGTACTTC.

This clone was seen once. The CDR3 DNA is TGTGCCTGGAGTGTACCGGCAGCGTGGGGCGAGCAGTACTTC. It codes for CAWSVPAAWGEQYF. The chain carries TRBV30 and TRBJ2-7; D not resolved. Trimming took 0 bases from V and 6 from J, leaving 15 bases between them. The V gene's germline CDR1 is GTSNPN and CDR2 SVGIG (reference sequence). This CDR3 is 14 amino acids long.

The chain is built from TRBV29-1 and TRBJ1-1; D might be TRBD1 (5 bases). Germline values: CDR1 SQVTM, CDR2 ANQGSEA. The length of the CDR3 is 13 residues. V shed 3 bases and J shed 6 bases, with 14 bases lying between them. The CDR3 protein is CSVENRWGSEAFF. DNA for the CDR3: TGCAGCGTTGAGAACCGTTGGGGGTCTGAAGCTTTCTTT. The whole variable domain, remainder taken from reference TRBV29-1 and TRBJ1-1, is SAVISQKPSRDICQRGTSLTIQCQVDSQVTMMFWYRQQPGQSLTLIATANQGSEATYESGFVIDKFPISRPNLTFSTLTVSNMSPEDSSIYLCSVENRWGSEAFFGQGTRLTVV.

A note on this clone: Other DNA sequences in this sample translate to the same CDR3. The DNA of the CDR3 is TGCAGCGTTGAGGACGGGGGTGAGACCCAGTACTTC. This translates into CSVEDGGETQYF. The J gene is TRBJ2-5, the V gene TRBV29-1; a weak D match, TRBD2 (6 bases). From germline, CDR1 is SQVTM and CDR2 ANQGSEA. V dropped 3 bases and J dropped 5 bases, with 10 bases sitting between them. The CDR3 sequence is 12 residues long.